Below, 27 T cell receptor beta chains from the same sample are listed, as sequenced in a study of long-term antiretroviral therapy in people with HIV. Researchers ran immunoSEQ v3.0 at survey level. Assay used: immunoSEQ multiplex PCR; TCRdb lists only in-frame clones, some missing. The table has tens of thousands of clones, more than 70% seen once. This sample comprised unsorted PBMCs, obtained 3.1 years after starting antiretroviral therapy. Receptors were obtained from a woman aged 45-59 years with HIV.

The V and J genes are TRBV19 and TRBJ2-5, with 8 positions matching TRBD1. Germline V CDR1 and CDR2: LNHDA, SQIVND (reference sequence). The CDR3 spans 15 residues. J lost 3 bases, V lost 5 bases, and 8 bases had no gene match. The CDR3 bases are TGTGCCAGTAGTCCTTCATGGACAGGGAAAGAGACCCAGTACTTC. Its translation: CASSPSWTGKETQYF.

The CDR3 reads CATSRDTDSSGNTIYF. CDR3 sequence (DNA): TGTGCCACCAGCAGAGACACGGACAGCTCTGGAAACACCATATATTTT. The genes are TRBV15 and TRBJ1-3; D is perhaps TRBD1 (6 bases). This CDR3 spans 16 amino acids. The V end lost 0 bases, the J end lost 0 bases, and 9 bases lay between the germline ends. From germline, CDR1 is LNHNV and CDR2 YYDKDF (reference sequence). Full variable domain (missing parts from reference TRBV15 and TRBJ1-3): DAMVIQNPRYQVTQFGKPVTLSCSQTLNHNVMYWYQQKSSQAPKLLFHYYDKDFNNEADTPDNFQSRRPNTSFCFLDIRSPGLGDTAMYLCATSRDTDSSGNTIYFGEGSWLTVV.

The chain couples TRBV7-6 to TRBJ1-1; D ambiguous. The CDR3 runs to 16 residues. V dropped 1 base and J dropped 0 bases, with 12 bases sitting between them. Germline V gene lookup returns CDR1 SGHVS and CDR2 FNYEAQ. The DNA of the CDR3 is TGTGCCAGCAGCTTAGGGGTAGCTAGTATGAACACTGAAGCTTTCTTT. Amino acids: CASSLGVASMNTEAFF.

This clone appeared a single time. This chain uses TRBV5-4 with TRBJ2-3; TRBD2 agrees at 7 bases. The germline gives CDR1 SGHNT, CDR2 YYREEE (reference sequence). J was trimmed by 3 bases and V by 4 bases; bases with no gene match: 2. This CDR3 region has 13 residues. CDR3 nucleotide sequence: TGTGCCAGCAGCACTAGCGCTACAGATACGCAGTATTTT. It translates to CASSTSATDTQYF.

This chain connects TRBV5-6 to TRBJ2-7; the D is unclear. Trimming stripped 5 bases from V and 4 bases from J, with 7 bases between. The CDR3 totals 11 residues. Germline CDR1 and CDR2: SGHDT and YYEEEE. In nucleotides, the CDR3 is TGTGCCAGCAGAAGAGGATACGAGCAGTACTTC. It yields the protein CASRRGYEQYF.

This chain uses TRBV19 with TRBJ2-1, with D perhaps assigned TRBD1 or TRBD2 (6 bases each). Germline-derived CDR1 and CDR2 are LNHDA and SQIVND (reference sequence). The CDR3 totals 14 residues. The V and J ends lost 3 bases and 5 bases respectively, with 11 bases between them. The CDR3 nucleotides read TGTGCCAGTAGTATTCTGGGGGGCAACAATGAGCAGTTCTTC. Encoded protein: CASSILGGNNEQFF.

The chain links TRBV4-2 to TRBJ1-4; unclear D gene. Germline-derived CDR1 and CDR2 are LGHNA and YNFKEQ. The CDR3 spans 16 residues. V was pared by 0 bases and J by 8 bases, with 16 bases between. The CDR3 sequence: CASSQDGPGVGEKLFF. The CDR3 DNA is TGTGCCAGCAGCCAAGATGGCCCTGGGGTAGGGGAAAAACTGTTTTTT.

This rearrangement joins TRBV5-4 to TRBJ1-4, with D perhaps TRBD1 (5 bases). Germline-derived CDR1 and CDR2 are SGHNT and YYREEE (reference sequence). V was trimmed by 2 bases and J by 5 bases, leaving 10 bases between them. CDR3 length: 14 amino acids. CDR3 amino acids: CASSLQDSNEKLFF. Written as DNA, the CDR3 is TGTGCCAGCAGCTTACAGGACTCAAATGAAAAACTGTTTTTT.

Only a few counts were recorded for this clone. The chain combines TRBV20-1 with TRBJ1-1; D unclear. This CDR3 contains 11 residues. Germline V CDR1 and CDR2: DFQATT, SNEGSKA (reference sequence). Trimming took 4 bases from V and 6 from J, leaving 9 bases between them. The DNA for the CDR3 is TGCAGTGCTAATCCTATCCCTGAAGCTTTCTTT. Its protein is CSANPIPEAFF.

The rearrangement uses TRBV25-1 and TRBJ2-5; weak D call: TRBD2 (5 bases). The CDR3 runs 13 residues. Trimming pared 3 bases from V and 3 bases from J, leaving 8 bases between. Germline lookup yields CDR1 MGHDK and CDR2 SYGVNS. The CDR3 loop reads CASSDPGEETQYF. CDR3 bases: TGTGCCAGCAGTGATCCCGGGGAAGAGACCCAGTACTTC.

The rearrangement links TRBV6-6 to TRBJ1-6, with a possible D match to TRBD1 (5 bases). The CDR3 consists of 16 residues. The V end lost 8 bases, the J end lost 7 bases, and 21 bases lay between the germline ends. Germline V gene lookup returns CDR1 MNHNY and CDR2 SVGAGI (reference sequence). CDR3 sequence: CASCPDTGLLNSPLHF. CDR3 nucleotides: TGTGCCAGCTGCCCGGATACGGGACTCCTGAATTCACCCCTCCACTTT.

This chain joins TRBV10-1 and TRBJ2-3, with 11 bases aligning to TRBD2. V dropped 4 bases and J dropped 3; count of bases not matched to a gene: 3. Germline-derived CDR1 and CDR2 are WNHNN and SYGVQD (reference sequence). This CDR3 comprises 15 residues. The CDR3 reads CASSASSGGTDTQYF. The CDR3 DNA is TGCGCCAGCAGTGCCTCTAGCGGGGGGACAGATACGCAGTATTTT.

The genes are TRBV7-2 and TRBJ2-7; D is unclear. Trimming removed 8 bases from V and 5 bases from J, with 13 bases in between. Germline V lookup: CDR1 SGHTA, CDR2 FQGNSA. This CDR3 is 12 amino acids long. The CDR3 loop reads CASWGANDEQYF. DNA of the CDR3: TGTGCCAGCTGGGGTGCTAATGACGAGCAGTACTTC.

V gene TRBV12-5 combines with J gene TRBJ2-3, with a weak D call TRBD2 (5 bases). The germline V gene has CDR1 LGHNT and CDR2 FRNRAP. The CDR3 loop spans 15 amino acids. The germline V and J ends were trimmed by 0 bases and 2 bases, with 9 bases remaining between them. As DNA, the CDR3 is TGTGCTAGTGGTTTGGTATCGGGATTCACAGATACGCAGTATTTT. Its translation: CASGLVSGFTDTQYF. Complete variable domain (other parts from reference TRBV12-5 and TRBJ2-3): DARVTQTPRHKVTEMGQEVTMRCQPILGHNTVFWYRQTMMQGLELLAYFRNRAPLDDSGMPKDRFSAEMPDATLATLKIQPSEPRDSAVYFCASGLVSGFTDTQYFGPGTRLTVL.

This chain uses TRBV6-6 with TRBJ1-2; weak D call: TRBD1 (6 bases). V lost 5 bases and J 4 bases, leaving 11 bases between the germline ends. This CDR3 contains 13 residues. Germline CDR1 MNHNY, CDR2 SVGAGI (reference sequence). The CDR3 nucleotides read TGTGCCAGCAGTCCCGACAGGTCCTATGGCTACACCTTC. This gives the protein CASSPDRSYGYTF.

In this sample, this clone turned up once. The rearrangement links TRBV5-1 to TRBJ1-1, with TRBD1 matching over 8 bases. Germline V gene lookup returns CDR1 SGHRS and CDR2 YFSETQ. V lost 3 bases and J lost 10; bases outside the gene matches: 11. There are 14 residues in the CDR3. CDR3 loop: CASSSTQDGTGAFF. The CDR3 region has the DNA TGCGCCAGCAGCTCGACCCAGGACGGGACAGGAGCTTTCTTT.

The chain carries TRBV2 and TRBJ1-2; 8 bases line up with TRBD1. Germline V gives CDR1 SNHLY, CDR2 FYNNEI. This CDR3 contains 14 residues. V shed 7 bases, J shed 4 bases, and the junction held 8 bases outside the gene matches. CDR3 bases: TGTGCCAGCACCTTGGACAGGGACCTCTATGGCTACACCTTC. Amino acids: CASTLDRDLYGYTF. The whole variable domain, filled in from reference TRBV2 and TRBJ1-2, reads EPEVTQTPSHQVTQMGQEVILRCVPISNHLYFYWYRQILGQKVEFLVSFYNNEISEKSEIFDDQFSVERPDGSNFTLKIRSTKLEDSAMYFCASTLDRDLYGYTFGSGTRLTVV.

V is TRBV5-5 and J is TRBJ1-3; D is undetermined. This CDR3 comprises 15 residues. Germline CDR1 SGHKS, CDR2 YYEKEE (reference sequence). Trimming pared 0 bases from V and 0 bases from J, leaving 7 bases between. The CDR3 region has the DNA TGTGCCAGCAGCTTGGAAGGACGCTCTGGAAACACCATATATTTT. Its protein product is CASSLEGRSGNTIYF.

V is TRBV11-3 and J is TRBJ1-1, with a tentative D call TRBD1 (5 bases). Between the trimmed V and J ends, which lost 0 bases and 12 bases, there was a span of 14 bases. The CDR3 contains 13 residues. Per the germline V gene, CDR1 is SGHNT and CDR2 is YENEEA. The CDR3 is CASSLDGAGKTFF. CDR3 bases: TGTGCCAGCAGCTTAGATGGGGCAGGGAAGACTTTCTTT.

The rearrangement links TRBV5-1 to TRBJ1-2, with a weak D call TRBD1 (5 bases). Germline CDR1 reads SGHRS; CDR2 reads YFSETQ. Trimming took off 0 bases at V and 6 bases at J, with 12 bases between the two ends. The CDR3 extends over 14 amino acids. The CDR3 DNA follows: TGCGCCAGCAGCTTGGTCCAGGGTATGAATGGCTACACCTTC. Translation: CASSLVQGMNGYTF.

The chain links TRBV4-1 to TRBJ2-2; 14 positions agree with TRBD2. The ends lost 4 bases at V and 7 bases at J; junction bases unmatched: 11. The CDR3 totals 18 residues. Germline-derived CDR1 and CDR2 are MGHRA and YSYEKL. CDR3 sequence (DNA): TGCGCCAGCAGCCGCTCGACTAGCGGGGGGGCCCGGGACGGGGAGCTGTTTTTT. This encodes CASSRSTSGGARDGELFF.

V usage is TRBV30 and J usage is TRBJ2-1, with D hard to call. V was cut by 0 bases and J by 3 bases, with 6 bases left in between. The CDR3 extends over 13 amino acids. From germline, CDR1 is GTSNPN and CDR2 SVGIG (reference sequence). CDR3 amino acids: CAWSVNSYNEQFF. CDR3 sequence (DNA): TGTGCCTGGAGTGTAAACAGCTACAATGAGCAGTTCTTC.

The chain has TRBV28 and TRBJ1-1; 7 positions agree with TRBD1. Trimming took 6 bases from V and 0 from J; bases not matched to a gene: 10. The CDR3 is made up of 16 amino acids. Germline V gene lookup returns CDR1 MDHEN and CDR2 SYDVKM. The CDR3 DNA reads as TGTGCCAGCAGCTTACAGGGGTTGAGATTGAACACTGAAGCTTTCTTT. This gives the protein CASSLQGLRLNTEAFF.

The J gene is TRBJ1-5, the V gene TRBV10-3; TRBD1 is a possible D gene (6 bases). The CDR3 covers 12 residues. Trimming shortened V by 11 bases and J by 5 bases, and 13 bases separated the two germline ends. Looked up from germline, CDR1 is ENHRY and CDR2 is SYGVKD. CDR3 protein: CAGGGEDQPQHF. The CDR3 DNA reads TGTGCCGGAGGGGGTGAAGATCAGCCCCAGCATTTT.

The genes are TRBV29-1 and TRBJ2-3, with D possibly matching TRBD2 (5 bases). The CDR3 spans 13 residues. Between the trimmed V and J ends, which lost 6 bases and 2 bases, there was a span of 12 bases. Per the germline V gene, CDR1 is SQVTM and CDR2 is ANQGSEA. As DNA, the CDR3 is TGCAGCGTCCCTTCCGGGGACACAGATACGCAGTATTTT. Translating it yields CSVPSGDTDTQYF.

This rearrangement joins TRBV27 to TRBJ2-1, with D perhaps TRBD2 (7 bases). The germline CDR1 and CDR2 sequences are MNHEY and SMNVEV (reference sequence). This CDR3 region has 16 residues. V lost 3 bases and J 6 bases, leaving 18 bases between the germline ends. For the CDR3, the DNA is TGTGCCAGCAGTTTTGGCGGGGGCCACACCCTCAATGAGCAGTTCTTC. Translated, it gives CASSFGGGHTLNEQFF.

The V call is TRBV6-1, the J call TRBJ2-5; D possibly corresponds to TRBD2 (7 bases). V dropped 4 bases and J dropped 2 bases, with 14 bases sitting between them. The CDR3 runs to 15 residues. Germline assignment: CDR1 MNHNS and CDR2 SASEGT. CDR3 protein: CASSGPGEGQETQYF. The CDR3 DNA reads TGTGCCAGCAGTGGTCCAGGGGAGGGTCAAGAGACCCAGTACTTC.